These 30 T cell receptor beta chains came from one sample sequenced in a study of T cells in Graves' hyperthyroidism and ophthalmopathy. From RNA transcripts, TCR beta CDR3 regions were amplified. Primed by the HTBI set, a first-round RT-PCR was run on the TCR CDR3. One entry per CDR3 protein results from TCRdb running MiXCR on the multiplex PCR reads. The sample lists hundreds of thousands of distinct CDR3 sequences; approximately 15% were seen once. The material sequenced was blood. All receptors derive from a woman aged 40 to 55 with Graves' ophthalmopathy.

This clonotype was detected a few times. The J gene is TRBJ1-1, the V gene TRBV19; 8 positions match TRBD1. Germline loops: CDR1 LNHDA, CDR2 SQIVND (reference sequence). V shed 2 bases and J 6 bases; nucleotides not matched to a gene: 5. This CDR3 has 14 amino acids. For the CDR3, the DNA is TGTGCCAGTAGTATACAGGGGGCGCAGGCTGAAGCTTTCTTT. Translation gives CASSIQGAQAEAFF.

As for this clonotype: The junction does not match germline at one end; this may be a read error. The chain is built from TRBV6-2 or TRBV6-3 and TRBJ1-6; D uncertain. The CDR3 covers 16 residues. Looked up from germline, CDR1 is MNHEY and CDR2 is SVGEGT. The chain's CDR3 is CTSSGTGSSYNSPLHF. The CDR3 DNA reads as TGTACCAGCAGTGGTACCGGCAGCTCCTATAATTCACCCCTCCACTTT.

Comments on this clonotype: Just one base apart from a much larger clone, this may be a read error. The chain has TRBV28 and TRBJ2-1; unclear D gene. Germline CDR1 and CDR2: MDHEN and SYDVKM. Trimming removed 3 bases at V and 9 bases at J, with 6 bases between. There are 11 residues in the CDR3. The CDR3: CASSFRSEQFF. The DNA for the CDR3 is TGTGCCAGCAGTTTCCGCAGTGAGCAGTTCTTC.

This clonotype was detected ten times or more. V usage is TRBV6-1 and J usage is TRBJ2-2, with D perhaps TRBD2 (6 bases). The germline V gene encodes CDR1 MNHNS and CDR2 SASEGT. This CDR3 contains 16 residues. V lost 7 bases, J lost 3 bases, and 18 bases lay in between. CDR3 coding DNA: TGTGCCAGCAAGAGTCGGAATAGCGGTGACACCGGGGAGCTGTTTTTT. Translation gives CASKSRNSGDTGELFF.

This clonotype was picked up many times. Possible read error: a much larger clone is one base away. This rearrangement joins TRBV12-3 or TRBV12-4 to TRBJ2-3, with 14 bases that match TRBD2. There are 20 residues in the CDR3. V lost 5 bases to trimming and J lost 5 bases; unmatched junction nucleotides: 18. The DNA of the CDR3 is TGTGCCAGCAGTAGGGAGGGCGGGACTAGCGGGAGTCGGCCCTTAGATACGCAGTATTTT. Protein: CASSREGGTSGSRPLDTQYF.

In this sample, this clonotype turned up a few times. CDR3 protein: CASSPPSGLDTGELFF. The CDR3 DNA reads as TGTGCCAGCTCACCACCGTCAGGGCTAGACACCGGGGAGCTGTTTTTT. V is TRBV18 and J is TRBJ2-2, with a tentative D call TRBD1 (5 bases). The CDR3 totals 16 residues. Per germline, CDR1 KGHSH and CDR2 LQKENI. V lost 0 bases to trimming and J lost 3 bases, with 11 bases between them.

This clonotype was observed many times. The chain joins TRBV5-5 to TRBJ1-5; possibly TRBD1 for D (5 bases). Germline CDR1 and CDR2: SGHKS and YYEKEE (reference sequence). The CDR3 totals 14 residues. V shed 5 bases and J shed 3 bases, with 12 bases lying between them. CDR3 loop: CASSLGTLNQPQHF. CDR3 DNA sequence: TGTGCCAGCAGTCTCGGGACGCTCAATCAGCCCCAGCATTTT. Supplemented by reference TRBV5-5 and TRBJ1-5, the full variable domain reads DAGVTQSPTHLIKTRGQQVTLRCSPISGHKSVSWYQQVLGQGPQFIFQYYEKEERGRGNFPDRFSARQFPNYSSELNVNALLLGDSALYLCASSLGTLNQPQHFGDGTRLSIL.

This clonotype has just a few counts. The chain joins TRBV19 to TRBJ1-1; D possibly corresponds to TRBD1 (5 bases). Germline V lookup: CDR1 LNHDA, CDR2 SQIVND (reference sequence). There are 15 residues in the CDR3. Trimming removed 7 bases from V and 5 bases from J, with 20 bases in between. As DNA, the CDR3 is TGTGCCAGTAACTATAGCCCGGTTCGGGGGACTGAAGCTTTCTTT. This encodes CASNYSPVRGTEAFF.

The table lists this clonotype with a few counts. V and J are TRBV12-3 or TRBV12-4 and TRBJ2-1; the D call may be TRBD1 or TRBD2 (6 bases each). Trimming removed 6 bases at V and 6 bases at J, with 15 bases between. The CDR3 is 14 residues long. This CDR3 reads CASSILGGSNEQFF. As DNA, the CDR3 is TGTGCCAGCAGCATCCTAGGGGGGTCCAATGAGCAGTTCTTC.

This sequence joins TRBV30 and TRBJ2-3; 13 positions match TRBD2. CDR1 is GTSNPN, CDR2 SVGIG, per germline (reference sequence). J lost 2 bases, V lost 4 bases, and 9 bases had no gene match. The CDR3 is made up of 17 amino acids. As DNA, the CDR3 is TGTGCCTGGAATACCCTAGGACTAGCGGGAGTCACAGATACGCAGTATTTT. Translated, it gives CAWNTLGLAGVTDTQYF.

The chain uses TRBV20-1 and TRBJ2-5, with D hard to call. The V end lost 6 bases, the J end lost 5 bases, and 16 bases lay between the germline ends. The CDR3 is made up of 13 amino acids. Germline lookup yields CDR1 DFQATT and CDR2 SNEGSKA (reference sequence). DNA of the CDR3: TGCAGTGCGCCGGGCCCGATAATTGAGACCCAGTACTTC. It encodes CSAPGPIIETQYF.

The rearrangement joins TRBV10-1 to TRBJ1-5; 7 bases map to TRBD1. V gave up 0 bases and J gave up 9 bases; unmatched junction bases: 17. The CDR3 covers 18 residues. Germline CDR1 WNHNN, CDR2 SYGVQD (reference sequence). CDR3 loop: CASSESRPKGASTGPQHF. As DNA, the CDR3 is TGCGCCAGCAGTGAGTCGAGGCCGAAGGGGGCCAGCACGGGGCCCCAGCATTTT.

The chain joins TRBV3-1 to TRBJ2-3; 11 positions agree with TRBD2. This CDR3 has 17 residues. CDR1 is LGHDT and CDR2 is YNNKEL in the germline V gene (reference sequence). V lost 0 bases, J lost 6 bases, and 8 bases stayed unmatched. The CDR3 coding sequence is TGTGCCAGCAGCCAAGAGAACCTAGCGGGAGGTTCCGATACGCAGTATTTT. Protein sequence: CASSQENLAGGSDTQYF.

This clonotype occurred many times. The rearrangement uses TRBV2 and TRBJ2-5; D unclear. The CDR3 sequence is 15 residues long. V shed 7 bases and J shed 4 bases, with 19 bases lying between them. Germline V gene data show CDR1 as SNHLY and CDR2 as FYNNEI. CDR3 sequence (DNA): TGTGCCAGCACCGGACCCCACGCCCTCGCAGAGACCCAGTACTTC. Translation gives CASTGPHALAETQYF.

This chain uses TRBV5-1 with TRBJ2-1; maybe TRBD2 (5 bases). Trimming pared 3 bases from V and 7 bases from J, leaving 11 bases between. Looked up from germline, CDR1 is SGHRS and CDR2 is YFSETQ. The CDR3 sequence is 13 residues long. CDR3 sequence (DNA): TGCGCCAGCAGCTCTGGACTGCCGAATGAGCAGTTCTTC. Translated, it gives CASSSGLPNEQFF. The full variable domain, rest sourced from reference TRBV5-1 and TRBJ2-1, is KAGVTQTPRYLIKTRGQQVTLSCSPISGHRSVSWYQQTPGQGLQFLFEYFSETQRNKGNFPGRFSGRQFSNSRSEMNVSTLELGDSALYLCASSSGLPNEQFFGPGTRLTVL.

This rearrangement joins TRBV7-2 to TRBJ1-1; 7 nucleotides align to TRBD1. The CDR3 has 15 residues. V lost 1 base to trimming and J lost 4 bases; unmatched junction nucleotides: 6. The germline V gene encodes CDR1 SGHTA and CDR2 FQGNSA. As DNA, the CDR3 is TGTGCCAGCAGCTTAGATACAGGGGCTGTCACTGAAGCTTTCTTT. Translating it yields CASSLDTGAVTEAFF.

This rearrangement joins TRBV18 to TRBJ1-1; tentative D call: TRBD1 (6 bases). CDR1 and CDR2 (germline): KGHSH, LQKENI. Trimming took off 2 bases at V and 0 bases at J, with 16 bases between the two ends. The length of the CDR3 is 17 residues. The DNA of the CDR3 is TGTGCCAGCTCACCATCGGAACAGGGATGGGTGAACACTGAAGCTTTCTTT. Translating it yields CASSPSEQGWVNTEAFF.

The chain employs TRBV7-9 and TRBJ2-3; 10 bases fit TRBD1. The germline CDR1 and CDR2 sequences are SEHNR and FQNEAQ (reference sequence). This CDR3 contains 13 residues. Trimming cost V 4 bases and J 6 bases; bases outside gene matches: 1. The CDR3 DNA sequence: TGTGCCAGCAGCTGGGGACAGGGGGATACGCAGTATTTT. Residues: CASSWGQGDTQYF.

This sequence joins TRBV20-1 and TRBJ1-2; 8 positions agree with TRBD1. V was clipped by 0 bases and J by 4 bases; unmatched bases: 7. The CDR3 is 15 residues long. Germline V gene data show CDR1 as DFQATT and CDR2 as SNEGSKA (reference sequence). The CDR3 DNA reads TGCAGTGCTAGAGACGGGACAGGTCTCTCCTATGGCTACACCTTC. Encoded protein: CSARDGTGLSYGYTF.

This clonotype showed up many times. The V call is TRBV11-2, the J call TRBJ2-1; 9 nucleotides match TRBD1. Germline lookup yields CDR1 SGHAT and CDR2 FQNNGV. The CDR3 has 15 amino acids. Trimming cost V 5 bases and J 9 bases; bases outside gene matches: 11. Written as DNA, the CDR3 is TGTGCCAGCAGCCCTTGGGACAGGGTACAGAGTGAGCAGTTCTTC. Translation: CASSPWDRVQSEQFF.

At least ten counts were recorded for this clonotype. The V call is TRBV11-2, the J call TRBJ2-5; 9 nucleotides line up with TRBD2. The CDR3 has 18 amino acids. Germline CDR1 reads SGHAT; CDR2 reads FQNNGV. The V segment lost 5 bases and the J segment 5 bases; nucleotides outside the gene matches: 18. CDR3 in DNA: TGTGCCAGCAGCCCACGCCTTGGCGGGGGGGACCTCCGGGAGACCCAGTACTTC. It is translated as CASSPRLGGGDLRETQYF.

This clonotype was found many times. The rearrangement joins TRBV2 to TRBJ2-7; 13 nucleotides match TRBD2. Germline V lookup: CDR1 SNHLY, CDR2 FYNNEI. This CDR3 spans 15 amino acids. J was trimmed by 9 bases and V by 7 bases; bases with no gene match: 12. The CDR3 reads CASTPGLAGASRQYF. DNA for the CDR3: TGTGCCAGCACACCCGGACTAGCGGGGGCCTCGCGGCAGTACTTC.

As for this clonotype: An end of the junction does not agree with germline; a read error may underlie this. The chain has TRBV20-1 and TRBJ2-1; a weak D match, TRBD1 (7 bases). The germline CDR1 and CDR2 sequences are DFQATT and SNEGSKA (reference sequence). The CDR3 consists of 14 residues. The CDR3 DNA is TGCAGTGCTTCAACCGGGACAGCGGGCAATGAGCGGTTCTTC. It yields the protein CSASTGTAGNERFF.

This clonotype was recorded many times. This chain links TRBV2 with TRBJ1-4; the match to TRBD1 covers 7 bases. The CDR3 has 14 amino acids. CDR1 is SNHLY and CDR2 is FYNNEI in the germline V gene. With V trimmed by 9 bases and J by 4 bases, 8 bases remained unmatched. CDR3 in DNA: TGTGCCAGTACCTCCCAGGGGGGTAATGAAAAACTGTTTTTT. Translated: CASTSQGGNEKLFF. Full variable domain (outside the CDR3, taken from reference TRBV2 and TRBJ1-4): EPEVTQTPSHQVTQMGQEVILRCVPISNHLYFYWYRQILGQKVEFLVSFYNNEISEKSEIFDDQFSVERPDGSNFTLKIRSTKLEDSAMYFCASTSQGGNEKLFFGSGTQLSVL.

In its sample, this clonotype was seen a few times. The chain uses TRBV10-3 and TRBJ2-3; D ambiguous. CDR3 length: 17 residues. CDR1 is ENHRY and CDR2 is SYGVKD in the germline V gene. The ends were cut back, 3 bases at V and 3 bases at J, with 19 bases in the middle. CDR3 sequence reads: CAISDWPAARGTDTQYF. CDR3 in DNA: TGTGCCATCAGTGATTGGCCGGCGGCCCGTGGGACAGATACGCAGTATTTT.

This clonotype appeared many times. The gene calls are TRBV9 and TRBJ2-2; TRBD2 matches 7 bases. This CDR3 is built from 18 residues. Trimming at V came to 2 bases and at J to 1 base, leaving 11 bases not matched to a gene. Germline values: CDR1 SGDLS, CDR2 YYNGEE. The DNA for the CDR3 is TGTGCCAGCAGCGTGGCCCCCGGGGGAGGGATGAACACCGGGGAGCTGTTTTTT. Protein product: CASSVAPGGGMNTGELFF.

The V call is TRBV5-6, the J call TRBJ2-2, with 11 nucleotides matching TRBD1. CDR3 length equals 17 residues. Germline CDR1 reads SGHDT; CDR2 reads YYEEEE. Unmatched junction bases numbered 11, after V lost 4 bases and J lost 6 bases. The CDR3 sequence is CASSPKRPGQGAGELFF. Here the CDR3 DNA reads TGTGCCAGCAGCCCCAAGAGGCCGGGACAGGGGGCCGGGGAGCTGTTTTTT.

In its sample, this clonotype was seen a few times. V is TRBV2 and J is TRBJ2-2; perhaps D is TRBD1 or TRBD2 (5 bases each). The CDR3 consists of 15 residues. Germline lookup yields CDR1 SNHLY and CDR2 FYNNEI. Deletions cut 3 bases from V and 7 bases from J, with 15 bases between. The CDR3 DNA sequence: TGTGCCAGCAGTGACTGGGGACCGGCTGGCGGGGAGCTGTTTTTT. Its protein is CASSDWGPAGGELFF.

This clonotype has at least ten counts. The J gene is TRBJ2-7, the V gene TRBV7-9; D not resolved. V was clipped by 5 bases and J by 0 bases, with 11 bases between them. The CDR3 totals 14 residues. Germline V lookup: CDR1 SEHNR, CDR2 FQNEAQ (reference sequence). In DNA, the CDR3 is TGTGCCAGCAGCACCCAGACAAGCTCCTACGAGCAGTACTTC. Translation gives CASSTQTSSYEQYF.

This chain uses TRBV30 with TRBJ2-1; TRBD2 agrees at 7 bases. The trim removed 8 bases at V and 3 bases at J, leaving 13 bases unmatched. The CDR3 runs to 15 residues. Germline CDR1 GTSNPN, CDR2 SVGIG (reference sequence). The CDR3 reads CAGGDGDIHYNEQFF. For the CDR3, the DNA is TGTGCCGGGGGGGATGGGGATATACACTACAATGAGCAGTTCTTC.